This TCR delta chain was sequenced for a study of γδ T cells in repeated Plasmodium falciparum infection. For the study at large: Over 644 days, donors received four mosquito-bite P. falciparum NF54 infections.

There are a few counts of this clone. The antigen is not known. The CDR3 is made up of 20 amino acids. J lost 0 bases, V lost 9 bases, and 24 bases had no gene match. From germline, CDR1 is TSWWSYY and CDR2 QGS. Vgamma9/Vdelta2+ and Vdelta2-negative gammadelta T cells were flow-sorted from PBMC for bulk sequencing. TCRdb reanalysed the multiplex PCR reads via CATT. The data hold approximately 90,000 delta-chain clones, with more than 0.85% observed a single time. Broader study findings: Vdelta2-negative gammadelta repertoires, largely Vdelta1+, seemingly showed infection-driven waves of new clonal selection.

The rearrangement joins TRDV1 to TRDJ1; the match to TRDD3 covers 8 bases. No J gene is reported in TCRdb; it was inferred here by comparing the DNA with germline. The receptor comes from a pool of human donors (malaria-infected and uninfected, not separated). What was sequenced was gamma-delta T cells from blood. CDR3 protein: CALSILVLGGPLLYTDKLIF. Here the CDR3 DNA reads TGTGCTCTGTCCATATTGGTACTGGGGGGCCCCCTCTTATACACCGATAAACTCATCTTT.